What follows are 30 T cell receptor beta chains derived from one specimen sequenced in a study of vaccination and CD4 T cells after COVID-19. No antigen has been assigned to these receptors. Treatment noted: approximately 11-day PBMC culture with coronavirus spike peptide pools or control peptides (ViraFEST assay). Sequencing of the DNA from cultured CD4+ T cells was carried out with the Oncomine TCR Beta short-read assay. MiXCR, applied by TCRdb to the PCR reads, yields one record per CDR3 protein. Of about 12,000 distinct CDR3 sequences detected, 40% to 50% appear once; the ten largest clones hold about 16%. The specimen was CD4+ T cells from blood, cultured in vitro. The receptors here all came from a human donor who had recovered from COVID-19.

The chain links TRBV20-1 to TRBJ2-3, with 7 bases aligning to TRBD1. With V trimmed by 6 bases and J by 5 bases, 17 bases remained unmatched. The CDR3 length is 16 residues. Germline CDR1 and CDR2: DFQATT and SNEGSKA (reference sequence). The CDR3 nucleotides are TGCAGTGCCGCATCTTGGGGTACACAGGGGAAAGATACGCAGTATTTT. The encoded protein is CSAASWGTQGKDTQYF.

By its share, this clonotype is large. The chain joins TRBV27 to TRBJ2-1; D gene ambiguous. The germline V gene encodes CDR1 MNHEY and CDR2 SMNVEV (reference sequence). V gave up 6 bases and J gave up 1 base, with 19 bases separating them. The CDR3 is 17 amino acids. As DNA, the CDR3 is TGTGCCAGCAGCAGAATAGCCGGTGCACAGTCCTACAATGAGCAGTTCTTC. It is translated as CASSRIAGAQSYNEQFF.

The V and J genes are TRBV5-4 and TRBJ2-7; 9 bases map to TRBD2. Germline V gene sequence: CDR1 SGHNT, CDR2 YYREEE (reference sequence). The CDR3 loop spans 13 amino acids. Losses at the gene ends were 4 bases for V and 3 bases for J; bases not matched to a gene: 2. CDR3 nucleotides: TGTGCCAGCAGCGGCGGGAGGGGCTACGAGCAGTACTTC. The encoded protein is CASSGGRGYEQYF. Combining the CDR3 with reference TRBV5-4 and TRBJ2-7 gives the whole variable domain ETGVTQSPTHLIKTRGQQVTLRCSSQSGHNTVSWYQQALGQGPQFIFQYYREEENGRGNFPPRFSGLQFPNYSSELNVNALELDDSALYLCASSGGRGYEQYFGPGTRLTVT.

J is TRBJ2-4 and V is TRBV11-1, with 12 bases matching TRBD2. Germline assignment: CDR1 SGHAT and CDR2 FQDESV (reference sequence). V lost 5 bases and J lost 2; bases outside the gene matches: 13. The CDR3 runs to 19 residues. The CDR3 coding sequence is TGTGCCAGCAGCCCATCTAGCGGGAGGGCCGGTTTTTCCAAAAACATTCAGTACTTC. Translated, it gives CASSPSSGRAGFSKNIQYF.

This clonotype was seen more than once but under ten times. This sequence joins TRBV12-3 or TRBV12-4 and TRBJ2-1; tentative D call: TRBD2 (5 bases). CDR3 length: 14 residues. The V gene lost 6 bases and the J gene lost 13 bases, with 22 bases spanning the gap. CDR3 nucleotides: TGTGCCAGCAGACCCTACCGGGATAGTAGTGAACAGTTCTTC. This encodes CASRPYRDSSEQFF.

This chain uses TRBV5-6 with TRBJ1-2; D gene uncertain. Germline V gene data show CDR1 as SGHDT and CDR2 as YYEEEE. Trimming shortened V by 0 bases and J by 6 bases, and 6 bases separated the two germline ends. The CDR3 runs to 12 residues. The chain's CDR3 is CASSLAANGYTF. The CDR3 DNA reads TGTGCCAGCAGCTTGGCGGCTAATGGCTACACCTTC.

V usage is TRBV5-5 and J usage is TRBJ1-3; D is uncertain. The germline CDR1 and CDR2 sequences are SGHKS and YYEKEE (reference sequence). The CDR3 runs to 16 residues. Trimming removed 4 bases from V and 2 bases from J, with 16 bases in between. The CDR3 is CASSQRPTGAGNTIYF. CDR3 bases: TGTGCCAGCAGCCAACGCCCGACTGGGGCTGGAAACACCATATATTTT. The full variable domain, in which reference TRBV5-5 and TRBJ1-3 provide the parts outside the CDR3, is DAGVTQSPTHLIKTRGQQVTLRCSPISGHKSVSWYQQVLGQGPQFIFQYYEKEERGRGNFPDRFSARQFPNYSSELNVNALLLGDSALYLCASSQRPTGAGNTIYFGEGSWLTVV.

This clonotype is labeled medium-sized (0.01 to 0.1%). The gene calls are TRBV20-1 and TRBJ1-1; 7 bases align to TRBD1. The CDR3 totals 14 residues. Losses at the gene ends were 2 bases for V and 0 bases for J; bases not matched to a gene: 3. Germline V lookup: CDR1 DFQATT, CDR2 SNEGSKA (reference sequence). The CDR3 reads CSARSGQLNTEAFF. In DNA form, the CDR3 reads TGCAGTGCTAGATCGGGACAGTTGAACACTGAAGCTTTCTTT.

The genes are TRBV10-3 and TRBJ1-2, with a weak D call TRBD1 (5 bases). The CDR3 runs to 16 residues. Germline CDR1 ENHRY, CDR2 SYGVKD. V was clipped by 7 bases and J by 0 bases, with 18 bases between them. Here the CDR3 reads CAINERGWVPNYGYTF. DNA for the CDR3: TGTGCCATCAACGAAAGGGGATGGGTTCCTAACTATGGCTACACCTTC.

This clonotype was counted a few times. The V gene is TRBV6-1, the J gene TRBJ1-5; TRBD1 is a possible D gene (6 bases). Germline V CDR1 and CDR2: MNHNS, SASEGT. V was clipped by 6 bases and J by 7 bases, with 13 bases between them. CDR3 length equals 13 residues. This CDR3 is CASRQGNRQPQHF. The DNA for the CDR3 is TGTGCCAGCAGGCAGGGGAATCGGCAGCCCCAGCATTTT.

This rearrangement joins TRBV12-3 or TRBV12-4 to TRBJ1-5, with D tentatively TRBD1 (5 bases). The CDR3 has 14 residues. The V end lost 3 bases, the J end lost 7 bases, and 13 bases lay between the germline ends. CDR3 bases: TGTGCCAGCAGTTTTAGAGGGGTAGCACAGCCCCAGCATTTT. This gives the protein CASSFRGVAQPQHF.

The chain carries TRBV12-3 or TRBV12-4 and TRBJ2-7; 12 bases fit TRBD2. After removal of 2 bases from V and 5 bases from J, the junction contained 7 bases not matched to a gene. The CDR3 runs to 16 residues. This CDR3 is CASSLPGLAGLNEQYF. The CDR3 DNA sequence: TGTGCCAGCAGTTTACCCGGACTAGCGGGATTGAACGAGCAGTACTTC.

This clonotype was seen a few times. V is TRBV20-1 and J is TRBJ2-7; D unresolved. Germline V CDR1 and CDR2: DFQATT, SNEGSKA (reference sequence). The CDR3 runs 13 residues. Trimming pared 4 bases from V and 3 bases from J, leaving 13 bases between. DNA of the CDR3: TGCAGTGCTACCACCTCTGGCGGCTACGAGCAGTACTTC. It yields the protein CSATTSGGYEQYF.

V gene TRBV20-1 combines with J gene TRBJ2-1; 8 bases agree with TRBD2. The ends lost 3 bases at V and 2 bases at J; junction bases unmatched: 6. The CDR3 consists of 15 residues. From germline, CDR1 is DFQATT and CDR2 SNEGSKA (reference sequence). CDR3 DNA: TGCAGTGCTAGTGCTAGCGGGCTTCCCTACAATGAGCAGTTCTTC. Protein: CSASASGLPYNEQFF.

The chain carries TRBV6-2 or TRBV6-3 and TRBJ2-2; D unresolved. CDR3 length: 13 amino acids. Germline V lookup: CDR1 MNHEY, CDR2 SVGEGT. V was shortened by 2 bases and J by 3 bases, with 4 bases between the two germline ends. The DNA for the CDR3 is TGTGCCAGCAGTTACAGGGACACCGGGGAGCTGTTTTTT. Protein sequence: CASSYRDTGELFF.

The DNA of the CDR3 is TGTGCCAGCAGTGGCCGGGACAGGCATCTCATGAACACTGAAGCTTTCTTT. Translation gives CASSGRDRHLMNTEAFF. The chain has TRBV6-2 or TRBV6-3 and TRBJ1-1, with 8 bases matching TRBD1. This CDR3 spans 17 amino acids. Trimming removed 5 bases from V and 0 bases from J; junction bases left unmatched: 11. Looked up from germline, CDR1 is MNHEY and CDR2 is SVGEGT.

CDR3 DNA: TGTGCCAGCTCACTCCGGACGGAGCCCTCTGGAAACACCATATATTTT. It is translated as CASSLRTEPSGNTIYF. This chain links TRBV18 with TRBJ1-3; the D is unclear. Germline V gene data show CDR1 as KGHSH and CDR2 as LQKENI. The CDR3 loop spans 16 amino acids. V shed 4 bases and J shed 0 bases, with 13 bases lying between them.

V gene TRBV25-1 combines with J gene TRBJ2-2; D unresolved. V was cut by 6 bases and J by 4 bases, with 9 bases left in between. CDR1 MGHDK and CDR2 SYGVNS come from the germline V gene. The CDR3 is 13 amino acids. The CDR3 reads CASSAWGTGELFF. The CDR3 region has the DNA TGTGCCAGCAGCGCGTGGGGCACCGGGGAGCTGTTTTTT.

V and J are TRBV20-1 and TRBJ1-5; D unclear. CDR3 length: 13 amino acids. Between the trimmed V and J ends, which lost 3 bases and 1 base, there was a span of 7 bases. CDR1 DFQATT and CDR2 SNEGSKA come from the germline V gene (reference sequence). The CDR3 nucleotides read TGCAGTGCTAGTGGCACCAGCAATCAGCCCCAGCATTTT. This encodes CSASGTSNQPQHF.

V usage is TRBV2 and J usage is TRBJ2-3, with D unresolved. Between the trimmed V and J ends, which lost 8 bases and 4 bases, there was a span of 10 bases. The germline V gene has CDR1 SNHLY and CDR2 FYNNEI. The CDR3 extends over 12 amino acids. The DNA of the CDR3 is TGTGCCAGCTCCCTTGTCGCAGATACGCAGTATTTT. Translation gives CASSLVADTQYF.

J is TRBJ2-7 and V is TRBV12-3 or TRBV12-4; D remains ambiguous. This CDR3 has 11 amino acids. The V end was cut by 3 bases, the J end by 4 bases, with 4 bases between. The CDR3 loop is CASSLGYEQYF. The CDR3 nucleotides are TGTGCCAGCAGTTTGGGATACGAGCAGTACTTC.

The V call is TRBV15, the J call TRBJ2-1, with TRBD2 identical over 12 bases. Germline V gives CDR1 LNHNV, CDR2 YYDKDF (reference sequence). V was clipped by 5 bases and J by 3 bases; unmatched bases: 8. CDR3 length: 17 amino acids. In DNA form, the CDR3 reads TGTGCCACCAGCGCTAGCGGGAGGGCCAGTTTCTACAATGAGCAGTTCTTC. This codes for CATSASGRASFYNEQFF.

This chain joins TRBV7-6 and TRBJ2-3; the D is unclear. Trimming took 4 bases from V and 2 from J, leaving 7 bases between them. The CDR3 has 13 residues. The germline V gene has CDR1 SGHVS and CDR2 FNYEAQ. CDR3 DNA: TGTGCCAGCAGCTCGCGGACCACAGATACGCAGTATTTT. This gives the protein CASSSRTTDTQYF. Full variable domain (outside the CDR3, taken from reference TRBV7-6 and TRBJ2-3): GAGVSQSPRYKVTKRGQDVALRCDPISGHVSLYWYRQALGQGPEFLTYFNYEAQQDKSGLPNDRFSAERPEGSISTLTIQRTEQRDSAMYRCASSSRTTDTQYFGPGTRLTVL.

The rearrangement links TRBV6-1 to TRBJ2-1; D remains unclear. This CDR3 is 12 amino acids long. Germline V gene lookup returns CDR1 MNHNS and CDR2 SASEGT. V lost 2 bases to trimming and J lost 5 bases, with 4 bases between them. The CDR3 nucleotides read TGTGCCAGCAGTGAAATACACAATGAGCAGTTCTTC. It specifies CASSEIHNEQFF.

The chain combines TRBV28 with TRBJ1-5; D gene ambiguous. Germline V gene sequence: CDR1 MDHEN, CDR2 SYDVKM. V dropped 5 bases and J dropped 9 bases, with 11 bases sitting between them. This CDR3 has 12 amino acids. The CDR3 sequence: CASSANYPPQHF. Written as DNA, the CDR3 is TGTGCCAGCAGTGCCAATTATCCGCCCCAGCATTTT.

The chain carries TRBV19 and TRBJ2-7; 9 nucleotides agree with TRBD2. The V and J ends lost 4 bases and 3 bases, in that order; junction bases with no gene match: 4. CDR1 and CDR2 from the germline V gene are LNHDA and SQIVND (reference sequence). The CDR3 loop spans 14 amino acids. DNA for the CDR3: TGTGCCAGTAGTACGGGCGGGGGGGTCTACGAGCAGTACTTC. This gives the protein CASSTGGGVYEQYF.

This chain joins TRBV28 and TRBJ1-4, with D hard to call. The CDR3 is 11 residues long. V gave up 3 bases and J gave up 5 bases, with 1 base separating them. Germline lookup yields CDR1 MDHEN and CDR2 SYDVKM. The CDR3 spells CASSFNEKLFF. The CDR3 DNA sequence: TGTGCCAGCAGTTTCAATGAAAAACTGTTTTTT.

This rearrangement joins TRBV30 to TRBJ1-1; the match to TRBD1 covers 7 bases. The CDR3 has 15 amino acids. Per the germline V gene, CDR1 is GTSNPN and CDR2 is SVGIG (reference sequence). The J segment lost 0 bases and the V segment lost 2 bases, leaving 6 bases of the junction unmatched. The CDR3 region has the DNA TGTGCCTGGAGTTACAGGGGCCTAGTGAACACTGAAGCTTTCTTT. This encodes CAWSYRGLVNTEAFF.

CDR3 nucleotides: TGTGCCAGCAGTTTATCCAATTACGAGCAGTACTTC. It is translated as CASSLSNYEQYF. This rearrangement joins TRBV28 to TRBJ2-7; D gene uncertain. Deletions cut 1 base from V and 4 bases from J, with 5 bases between. The CDR3 loop spans 12 amino acids. Per the germline V gene, CDR1 is MDHEN and CDR2 is SYDVKM. Combining the CDR3 with reference TRBV28 and TRBJ2-7 gives the whole variable domain DVKVTQSSRYLVKRTGEKVFLECVQDMDHENMFWYRQDPGLGLRLIYFSYDVKMKEKGDIPEGYSVSREKKERFSLILESASTNQTSMYLCASSLSNYEQYFGPGTRLTVT.

This clonotype was observed a handful of times. V gene TRBV5-1 combines with J gene TRBJ1-1; D perhaps matches TRBD1 (6 bases). CDR3 length equals 15 residues. Germline-derived CDR1 and CDR2 are SGHRS and YFSETQ. V dropped 1 base and J dropped 7 bases, with 17 bases sitting between them. DNA for the CDR3: TGCGCCAGCAGCTTGTTTCAGGGGCGGTTTGGTGAAGCTTTCTTT. Encoded protein: CASSLFQGRFGEAFF.